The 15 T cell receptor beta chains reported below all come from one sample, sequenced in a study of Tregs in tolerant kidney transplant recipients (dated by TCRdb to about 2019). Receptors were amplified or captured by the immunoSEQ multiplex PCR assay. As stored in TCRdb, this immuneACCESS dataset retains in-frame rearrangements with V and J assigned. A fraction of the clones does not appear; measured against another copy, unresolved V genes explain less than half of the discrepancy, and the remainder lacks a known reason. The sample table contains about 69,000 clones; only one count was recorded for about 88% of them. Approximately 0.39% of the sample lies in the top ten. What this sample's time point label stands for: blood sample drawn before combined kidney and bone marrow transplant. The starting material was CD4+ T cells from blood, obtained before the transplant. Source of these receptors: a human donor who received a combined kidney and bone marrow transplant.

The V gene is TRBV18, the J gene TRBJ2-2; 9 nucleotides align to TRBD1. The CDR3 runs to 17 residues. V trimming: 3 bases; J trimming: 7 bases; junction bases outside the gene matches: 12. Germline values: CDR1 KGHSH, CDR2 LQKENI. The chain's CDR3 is CASSPREQGALGGELFF. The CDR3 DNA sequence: TGTGCCAGCTCACCGAGGGAACAGGGGGCGCTCGGCGGGGAGCTGTTTTTT.

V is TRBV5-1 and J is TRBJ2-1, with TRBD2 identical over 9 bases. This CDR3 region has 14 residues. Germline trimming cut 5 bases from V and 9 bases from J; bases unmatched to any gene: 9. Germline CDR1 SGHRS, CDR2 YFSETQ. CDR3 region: CASSSGTSPPEQFF. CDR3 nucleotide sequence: TGCGCCAGCAGTTCCGGGACTAGCCCACCTGAGCAGTTCTTC.

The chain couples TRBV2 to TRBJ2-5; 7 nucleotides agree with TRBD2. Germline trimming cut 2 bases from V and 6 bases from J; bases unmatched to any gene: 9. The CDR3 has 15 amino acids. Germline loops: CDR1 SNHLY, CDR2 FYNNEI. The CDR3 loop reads CASSEFAGDLKTQYF. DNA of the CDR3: TGTGCCAGCAGTGAATTTGCGGGAGATCTGAAGACCCAGTACTTC.

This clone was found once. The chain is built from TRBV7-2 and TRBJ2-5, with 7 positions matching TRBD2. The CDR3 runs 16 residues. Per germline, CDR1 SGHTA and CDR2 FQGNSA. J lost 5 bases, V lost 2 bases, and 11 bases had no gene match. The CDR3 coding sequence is TGTGCCAGCAGCTTAAGCTGGCGGGAGCAAGGGGAGACCCAGTACTTC. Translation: CASSLSWREQGETQYF.

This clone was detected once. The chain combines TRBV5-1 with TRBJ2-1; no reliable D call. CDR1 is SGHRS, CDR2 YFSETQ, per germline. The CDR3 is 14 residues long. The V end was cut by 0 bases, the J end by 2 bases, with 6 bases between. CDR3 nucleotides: TGCGCCAGCAGCTTGGCCCTTACCTACAATGAGCAGTTCTTC. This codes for CASSLALTYNEQFF.

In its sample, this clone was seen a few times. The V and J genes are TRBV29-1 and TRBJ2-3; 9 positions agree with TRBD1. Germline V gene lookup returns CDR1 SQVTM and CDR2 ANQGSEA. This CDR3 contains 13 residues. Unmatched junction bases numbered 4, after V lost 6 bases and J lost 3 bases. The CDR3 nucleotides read TGCAGCGTCCTTGGACAGGGGACAGATACGCAGTATTTT. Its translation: CSVLGQGTDTQYF.

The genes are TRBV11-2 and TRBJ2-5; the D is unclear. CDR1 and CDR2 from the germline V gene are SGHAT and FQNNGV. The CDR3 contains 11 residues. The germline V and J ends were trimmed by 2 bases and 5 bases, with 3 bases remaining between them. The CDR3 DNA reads TGTGCCAGCAGCTTACGGGAGACCCAGTACTTC. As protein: CASSLRETQYF.

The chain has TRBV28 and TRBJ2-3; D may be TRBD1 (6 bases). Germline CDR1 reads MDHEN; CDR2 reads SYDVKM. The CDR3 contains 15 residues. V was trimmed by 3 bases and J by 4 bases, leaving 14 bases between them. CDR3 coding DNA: TGTGCCAGCAGTTTGGGGCAGGGGTTTCCAGATACGCAGTATTTT. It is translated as CASSLGQGFPDTQYF.

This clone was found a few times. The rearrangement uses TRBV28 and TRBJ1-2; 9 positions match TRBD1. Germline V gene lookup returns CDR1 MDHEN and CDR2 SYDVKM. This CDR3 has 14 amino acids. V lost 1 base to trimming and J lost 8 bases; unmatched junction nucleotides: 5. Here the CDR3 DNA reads TGTGCCAGCAGTTTATCGTACAGGGGGCAAGGCTACACCTTC. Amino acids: CASSLSYRGQGYTF.

The CDR3: CAWSVTGDTEAFF. The CDR3 nucleotides read TGTGCCTGGAGTGTTACAGGGGACACTGAAGCTTTCTTT. The gene calls are TRBV30 and TRBJ1-1, with TRBD1 matching over 7 bases. The germline V gene encodes CDR1 GTSNPN and CDR2 SVGIG (reference sequence). This CDR3 is 13 amino acids long. V dropped 0 bases and J dropped 3; count of bases not matched to a gene: 1.

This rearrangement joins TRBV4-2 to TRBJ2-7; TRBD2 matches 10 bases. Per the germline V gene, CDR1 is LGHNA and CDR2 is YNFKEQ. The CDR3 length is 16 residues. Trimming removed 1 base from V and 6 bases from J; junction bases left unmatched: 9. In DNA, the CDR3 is TGTGCCAGCAGCCAAGGGACTAGCGGAGTCCTTATCGAGCAGTACTTC. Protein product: CASSQGTSGVLIEQYF.

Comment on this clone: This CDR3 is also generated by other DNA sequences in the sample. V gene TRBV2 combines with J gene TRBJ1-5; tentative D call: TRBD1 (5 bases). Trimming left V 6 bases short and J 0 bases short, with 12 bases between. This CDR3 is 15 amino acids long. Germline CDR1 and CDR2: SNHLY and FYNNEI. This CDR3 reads CASSGGGDSNQPQHF. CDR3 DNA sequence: TGTGCCAGCAGCGGGGGAGGTGATAGCAATCAGCCCCAGCATTTT.

The CDR3 sequence is CASSSVLAGGRDEQFF. As DNA, the CDR3 is TGTGCCAGCAGTTCCGTTCTAGCGGGGGGGAGGGATGAGCAGTTCTTC. This rearrangement joins TRBV6-5 to TRBJ2-1, with TRBD2 identical over 12 bases. Looked up from germline, CDR1 is MNHEY and CDR2 is SVGAGI. With 4 bases clipped from V and 8 bases from J, the junction kept 9 bases outside the gene matches. The CDR3 is made up of 16 amino acids.

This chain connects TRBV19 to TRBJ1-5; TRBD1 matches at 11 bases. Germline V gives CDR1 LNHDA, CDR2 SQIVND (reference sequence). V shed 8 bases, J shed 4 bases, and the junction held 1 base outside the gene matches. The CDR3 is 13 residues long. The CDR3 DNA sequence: TGTGCCAGTGGGACAGGGGGAAATCAGCCCCAGCATTTT. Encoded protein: CASGTGGNQPQHF. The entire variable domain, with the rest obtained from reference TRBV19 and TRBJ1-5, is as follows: DGGITQSPKYLFRKEGQNVTLSCEQNLNHDAMYWYRQDPGQGLRLIYYSQIVNDFQKGDIAEGYSVSREKKESFPLTVTSAQKNPTAFYLCASGTGGNQPQHFGDGTRLSIL.

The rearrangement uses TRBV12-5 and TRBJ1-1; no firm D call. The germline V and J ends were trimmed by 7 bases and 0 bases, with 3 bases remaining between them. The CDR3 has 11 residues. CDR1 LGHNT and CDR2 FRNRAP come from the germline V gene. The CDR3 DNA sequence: TGTGCTAGTGCCATGAACACTGAAGCTTTCTTT. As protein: CASAMNTEAFF.